Described below is a single T cell receptor beta chain sequence and its context. This sample is part of a study of blood T cell repertoires in COVID-19. In the source study's methods: Reference gene primer amplification yielded estimated nucleated cell counts. Here immunoSEQ multiplex PCR was the method, and the copy in TCRdb shows in-frame clones only, minus some. The V and J calls and clone size were taken over from that table, and D and trimming were inferred from the DNA. The repertoire holds roughly 140,000 clones, 65% to 90% seen once, with roughly 3.5% in the top ten. The CDR3 has 16 amino acids. Germline CDR1 MNHEY, CDR2 SVGEGT. V shed 5 bases, J shed 3 bases, and the junction held 4 bases outside the gene matches.

The specimen was peripheral blood. J is TRBJ2-1 and V is TRBV6-2 or TRBV6-3, with 13 bases matching TRBD2. This sequence was found in a man between 65 and 80 years old with acute or convalescent COVID-19. This CDR3 reads CASSRLAGGFYNEQFF. CDR3 DNA sequence: TGTGCCAGCAGTAGACTAGCGGGAGGATTCTACAATGAGCAGTTCTTC.